The entry below gives a single T cell receptor beta chain sequence along with its context. The V gene end was trimmed by 7 bases and the J gene end by 2 bases; junction bases not matched to a gene: 3. This CDR3 has 14 residues. Germline CDR1 is WSHSY and CDR2 is SAAADI. These data are taken from a study of control samples from healthy donors and cancer patients. Assay used: immunoSEQ multiplex PCR; TCRdb lists only in-frame clones, some missing. The table includes 150,000 or so clones, 92% detected once. V is TRBV10-2 and J is TRBJ2-1; 9 nucleotides match TRBD2. The receptor's source is a woman in her fifties or sixties in good health. Sequencing was done on a sample of blood. CDR3 nucleotide sequence: TGCGCCAGCATGTTAGCGGGGGCCTACAATGAGCAGTTCTTC. Translation gives CASMLAGAYNEQFF.